The clone carrying this TCR beta chain was found a few times. The antigen is unknown. The TCR beta CDR3 regions underwent amplification using RNA transcripts as the source. First-round RT-PCR of the TCR CDR3 relied on the HTBI primer set. MiXCR was run by TCRdb on the multiplex PCR reads, yielding one entry per CDR3 protein. The table has about 300,000 distinct CDR3 sequences, 15% to 20% seen once. Germline-derived CDR1 and CDR2 are MNHNS and SASEGT. The CDR3 runs to 19 residues. Trimming took 6 bases from V and 0 from J, leaving 25 bases between them. This record belongs to a study of T cells in Graves' hyperthyroidism and ophthalmopathy. Study conclusions and caveats: Blood also held most thyroid clonotypes expanded beyond 0.001.

This TCR was sampled from a man aged 50-60 years with Graves' ophthalmopathy. The gene calls are TRBV6-1 and TRBJ2-3, with D possibly being TRBD1 (6 bases). The sequenced sample consisted of blood. As DNA, the CDR3 is TGTGCCAGCAGCCACACACAGGGTTCCCTTCTAAAGAGCACAGATACGCAGTATTTT. Its protein is CASSHTQGSLLKSTDTQYF.